These 6 T cell receptor beta chains came from one sample sequenced in a study of blood T cell repertoires in COVID-19. Repertoires were generated with immunoSEQ multiplex PCR, while TCRdb's copy carries only in-frame clones and drops some. The sample has approximately 140,000 clones; around 80% are singletons. The sequenced sample consisted of PBMCs or T cells enriched from blood (not recorded which). These receptors came from a man aged 40-49 years with acute COVID-19.

The CDR3 spells CASRETGSGEQYF. CDR3 nucleotides: TGTGCCAGCAGGGAGACAGGGTCGGGAGAGCAGTACTTC. The chain links TRBV28 to TRBJ2-7; 7 bases are a match to TRBD1. CDR1 is MDHEN and CDR2 is SYDVKM in the germline V gene. With 6 bases clipped from V and 7 bases from J, the junction kept 9 bases outside the gene matches. The CDR3 spans 13 residues.

The rearrangement uses TRBV6-5 and TRBJ2-5, with 10 nucleotides matching TRBD1. The junction had 8 bases not matched to a gene; V was cut back by 9 bases and J by 1 base. This CDR3 spans 15 amino acids. Germline V lookup: CDR1 MNHEY, CDR2 SVGAGI. For the CDR3, the DNA is TGTGCCAGTAGCGACCGGGACAGGGGCCAAGAGACCCAGTACTTC. It is translated as CASSDRDRGQETQYF.

The gene calls are TRBV18 and TRBJ2-2; 7 bases fit TRBD1. CDR3 length equals 15 residues. The germline CDR1 and CDR2 sequences are KGHSH and LQKENI. V shed 4 bases, J shed 4 bases, and the junction held 6 bases outside the gene matches. The CDR3 sequence: CASSQGQVGTGELFF. The CDR3 DNA sequence: TGTGCCAGCTCACAAGGACAGGTGGGCACCGGGGAGCTGTTTTTT.

The chain uses TRBV19 and TRBJ2-7; D is unclear. The length of the CDR3 is 14 residues. CDR1 is LNHDA, CDR2 SQIVND, per germline (reference sequence). Trimming cost V 2 bases and J 6 bases, with 14 bases left between them. The CDR3 bases are TGTGCCAGTAGTATAATATCCATGGAGAGCGAGCAGTACTTC. Encoded protein: CASSIISMESEQYF.

The chain combines TRBV4-2 with TRBJ1-4, with 7 positions matching TRBD1. The V gene end was trimmed by 0 bases and the J gene end by 7 bases; junction bases not matched to a gene: 5. CDR1 and CDR2 (germline): LGHNA, YNFKEQ. This CDR3 region has 15 residues. Here the CDR3 reads CASSQEGNRGEKLFF. The CDR3 coding sequence is TGTGCCAGCAGCCAAGAGGGGAACAGGGGTGAAAAACTGTTTTTT.

As for this clone: One end of the junction is discordant with germline, which a read error may explain. CDR3 DNA sequence: TGTGCCGGCAGTGTGCGGCTAGCGGGGGTGGAGGATACGCAGTATTTT. Translation gives CAGSVRLAGVEDTQYF. The V call is TRBV2, the J call TRBJ2-3, with 10 nucleotides matching TRBD2. Germline CDR1 SNHLY, CDR2 FYNNEI. This CDR3 spans 16 amino acids.